The present T cell receptor (beta chain) was sequenced within a study of T cells after yellow fever vaccination. Only a few counts were recorded for this clonotype. The CDR3 has 15 residues. V lost 5 bases to trimming and J lost 0 bases; unmatched junction nucleotides: 6. Germline values: CDR1 DFQATT, CDR2 SNEGSKA (reference sequence). TCRdb used MiXCR to reprocess the 5' RACE reads, holding one entry per CDR3 protein. This sample has around 600,000 distinct CDR3 sequences; about 12% occur once, and the top ten carry approximately 15%. The chain uses TRBV20-1 and TRBJ2-4, with 8 bases lining up with TRBD2. This TCR came from a young man who received the YFV17D yellow fever vaccine. The source was PBMCs, collected on the day of the yellow fever booster vaccination. The CDR3 region has the DNA TGCAGTGCTCCCGAGCTAGCGGGAGCCAAAAACATTCAGTACTTC. Protein sequence: CSAPELAGAKNIQYF.